This entry lists 22 T cell receptor beta chains sequenced from one sample in a study of T cell changes during pregnancy in multiple sclerosis. The assay was immunoSEQ multiplex PCR, and TCRdb's table has in-frame clones only and misses some. The data hold around 69,000 clones, with around nine tenths observed a single time. The sequences come from peripheral blood, collected in the third trimester of pregnancy. The receptor set was obtained from a female donor with multiple sclerosis, enrolled in a pregnancy study.

The chain recombines TRBV5-4 with TRBJ1-4; the match to TRBD1 covers 8 bases. This CDR3 has 18 amino acids. CDR1 is SGHNT and CDR2 is YYREEE in the germline V gene (reference sequence). The V segment lost 4 bases and the J segment 8 bases; nucleotides outside the gene matches: 19. CDR3 protein: CASSQGQVLEGPEEKLFF. The CDR3 nucleotides read TGTGCCAGCAGCCAGGGACAGGTCCTAGAAGGTCCAGAAGAAAAACTGTTTTTT. Based on the CDR3 plus reference TRBV5-4 and TRBJ1-4, the full variable domain is ETGVTQSPTHLIKTRGQQVTLRCSSQSGHNTVSWYQQALGQGPQFIFQYYREEENGRGNFPPRFSGLQFPNYSSELNVNALELDDSALYLCASSQGQVLEGPEEKLFFGSGTQLSVL.

The V call is TRBV5-4, the J call TRBJ2-5; possibly TRBD1 for D (6 bases). This CDR3 has 14 residues. V lost 0 bases to trimming and J lost 1 base, with 7 bases between them. The germline V gene encodes CDR1 SGHNT and CDR2 YYREEE (reference sequence). CDR3 DNA sequence: TGTGCCAGCAGCTTGGGGACAGTCCAAGAGACCCAGTACTTC. Amino acids: CASSLGTVQETQYF. The variable domain in full, with the rest retrieved from reference TRBV5-4 and TRBJ2-5, is ETGVTQSPTHLIKTRGQQVTLRCSSQSGHNTVSWYQQALGQGPQFIFQYYREEENGRGNFPPRFSGLQFPNYSSELNVNALELDDSALYLCASSLGTVQETQYFGPGTRLLVL.

The rearrangement uses TRBV29-1 and TRBJ2-3; 8 positions agree with TRBD1. CDR3 length: 14 amino acids. Germline-derived CDR1 and CDR2 are SQVTM and ANQGSEA. The V and J ends lost 5 bases and 3 bases, in that order; junction bases with no gene match: 7. The CDR3 DNA follows: TGCAGCGTTATCGGACAGGGAAGGACAGATACGCAGTATTTT. Protein: CSVIGQGRTDTQYF.

V usage is TRBV7-2 and J usage is TRBJ2-6; D might be TRBD1 (6 bases). V shed 5 bases and J shed 2 bases, with 10 bases lying between them. This CDR3 is built from 15 residues. From germline, CDR1 is SGHTA and CDR2 FQGNSA. The CDR3 region has the DNA TGTGCCAGCAGCCAAGGGGGTCCTGGGGCCAACGTCCTGACTTTC. Translation gives CASSQGGPGANVLTF.

V usage is TRBV5-8 and J usage is TRBJ2-5, with 7 positions matching TRBD2. The V segment lost 7 bases and the J segment 1 base; nucleotides outside the gene matches: 13. The CDR3 runs 16 residues. Germline loops: CDR1 SGHTS, CDR2 YDEGEE. The CDR3 DNA sequence: TGTGCCAGCGCTTCCCTGGGGGGGGTGATCCAAGAGACCCAGTACTTC. Amino acids: CASASLGGVIQETQYF.

This clone was observed a single time. The chain joins TRBV7-9 to TRBJ1-4; tentatively, D is TRBD1 (6 bases). The CDR3 loop spans 14 amino acids. Germline-derived CDR1 and CDR2 are SEHNR and FQNEAQ (reference sequence). Deletions cut 1 base from V and 8 bases from J, with 11 bases between. The CDR3 loop is CASSLEAGAEKLFF. The CDR3 DNA sequence: TGTGCCAGCAGCTTAGAGGCAGGGGCCGAAAAACTGTTTTTT.

V and J are TRBV6-1 and TRBJ2-3; no firm D call. The CDR3 totals 12 residues. Trimming took 4 bases from V and 8 from J, leaving 10 bases between them. Germline CDR1 MNHNS, CDR2 SASEGT. DNA for the CDR3: TGTGCCAGCAGTGCCTCCACGGGTACGCAGTATTTT. Protein: CASSASTGTQYF.

This chain joins TRBV5-1 and TRBJ2-1; 14 nucleotides line up with TRBD2. The CDR3 loop spans 15 amino acids. Trimming at V came to 0 bases and at J to 11 bases, leaving 4 bases not matched to a gene. Per germline, CDR1 SGHRS and CDR2 YFSETQ. The CDR3 region is CASSLGLAGGPKQFF. In nucleotides, the CDR3 is TGCGCCAGCAGCTTGGGACTAGCGGGAGGGCCTAAGCAGTTCTTC.

The V and J genes are TRBV5-1 and TRBJ1-3; TRBD1 matches 7 bases. V lost 7 bases to trimming and J lost 2 bases; unmatched junction nucleotides: 9. Germline V gene data show CDR1 as SGHRS and CDR2 as YFSETQ. The CDR3 extends over 15 amino acids. CDR3 DNA: TGCGCCAGCGGTACAGGGGATCGCCCTGGAAACACCATATATTTT. Translating gives CASGTGDRPGNTIYF. The full variable domain, rest sourced from reference TRBV5-1 and TRBJ1-3, is KAGVTQTPRYLIKTRGQQVTLSCSPISGHRSVSWYQQTPGQGLQFLFEYFSETQRNKGNFPGRFSGRQFSNSRSEMNVSTLELGDSALYLCASGTGDRPGNTIYFGEGSWLTVV.

This clone was found once. J is TRBJ2-2 and V is TRBV13; D is perhaps TRBD2 (5 bases). V dropped 0 bases and J dropped 5 bases, with 10 bases sitting between them. CDR1 and CDR2 from the germline V gene are PRHDT and FYEKMQ (reference sequence). The CDR3 spans 15 residues. Here the CDR3 DNA reads TGTGCCAGCAGCTTAGGGGGAGCAGGTACCGGGGAGCTGTTTTTT. It translates to CASSLGGAGTGELFF.

V usage is TRBV6-1 and J usage is TRBJ1-2, with D possibly TRBD1 on 5 matching bases. V lost 2 bases and J lost 3, with 16 bases in between. The CDR3 has 16 residues. Germline loops: CDR1 MNHNS, CDR2 SASEGT. CDR3 amino acids: CASSEYLKGQDYGYTF. The CDR3 nucleotides are TGTGCCAGCAGTGAATATCTTAAGGGGCAGGACTATGGCTACACCTTC.

The V gene is TRBV19, the J gene TRBJ2-7; 11 nucleotides line up with TRBD1. CDR1 is LNHDA, CDR2 SQIVND, per germline (reference sequence). This CDR3 comprises 16 residues. V lost 1 base and J lost 3; bases outside the gene matches: 5. CDR3 in amino acids: CASSIAGTGGGYEQYF. DNA of the CDR3: TGTGCCAGTAGTATAGCCGGGACAGGGGGTGGCTACGAGCAGTACTTC.

The chain combines TRBV28 with TRBJ1-5; no clear D. Between the trimmed V and J ends, which lost 2 bases and 2 bases, there was a span of 13 bases. This CDR3 has 16 residues. Germline V gene sequence: CDR1 MDHEN, CDR2 SYDVKM. DNA of the CDR3: TGTGCCAGCAGTTTAAGGCGGGGTGAGGGCAATCAGCCCCAGCATTTT. Its protein is CASSLRRGEGNQPQHF.

The chain uses TRBV28 and TRBJ2-3, with a weak D call TRBD1 (7 bases). From germline, CDR1 is MDHEN and CDR2 SYDVKM. With 8 bases removed from V and 5 bases from J, the gap between germline ends came to 14 bases. The CDR3 is 13 amino acids. The CDR3 DNA sequence: TGTGCCAGCGGCAGGGGGGATGAAGATACGCAGTATTTT. It codes for CASGRGDEDTQYF.

The rearrangement links TRBV6-1 to TRBJ1-5; 8 nucleotides line up with TRBD1. This CDR3 has 13 amino acids. Germline lookup yields CDR1 MNHNS and CDR2 SASEGT. Trimming at V came to 8 bases and at J to 7 bases, leaving 7 bases not matched to a gene. CDR3 nucleotide sequence: TGTGCCAGCTGGAGCCAGGGGGCACAGCCCCAGCATTTT. Translating gives CASWSQGAQPQHF.

This clone was detected a few times. The rearrangement links TRBV28 to TRBJ2-2; 11 bases fit TRBD2. Germline V gene lookup returns CDR1 MDHEN and CDR2 SYDVKM. The CDR3 has 17 amino acids. The trim removed 0 bases at V and 6 bases at J, leaving 6 bases unmatched. The CDR3 DNA sequence: TGTGCCAGCAGTTTATGGGGCCTAGCGGGAGGTCCCGGGGAGCTGTTTTTT. It is translated as CASSLWGLAGGPGELFF.

The chain employs TRBV2 and TRBJ1-2; 10 bases match TRBD1. This CDR3 comprises 13 residues. Trimming cost V 4 bases and J 4 bases; bases outside gene matches: 0. Looked up from germline, CDR1 is SNHLY and CDR2 is FYNNEI. CDR3 coding DNA: TGTGCCAGCAGTGGGACAGGGGGCTATGGCTACACCTTC. It codes for CASSGTGGYGYTF.

The V call is TRBV5-1, the J call TRBJ1-3; D is possibly TRBD1 (6 bases). The CDR3 has 16 residues. Germline CDR1 and CDR2: SGHRS and YFSETQ. V shed 4 bases and J shed 2 bases, with 16 bases lying between them. The CDR3 coding sequence is TGCGCCAGCAGCCCTGAGGTACAGGGAGCTGGAAACACCATATATTTT. This translates into CASSPEVQGAGNTIYF.

The chain is built from TRBV11-2 and TRBJ2-1; D is perhaps TRBD2 (6 bases). This CDR3 has 14 amino acids. CDR1 is SGHAT, CDR2 FQNNGV, per germline. Trimming removed 4 bases from V and 5 bases from J, with 12 bases in between. The CDR3 is CASSSAAGNNEQFF. The CDR3 region has the DNA TGTGCCAGCAGCTCTGCAGCGGGTAACAATGAGCAGTTCTTC.

The CDR3 region has the DNA TGTGCCAGCAGCGCATATAGGACAGGGGGTGGAAACACCATATATTTT. This encodes CASSAYRTGGGNTIYF. The chain employs TRBV7-9 and TRBJ1-3; TRBD1 matches at 10 bases. Germline V CDR1 and CDR2: SEHNR, FQNEAQ (reference sequence). The V and J ends lost 5 bases and 3 bases, in that order; junction bases with no gene match: 7. This CDR3 has 16 amino acids.

The chain combines TRBV10-3 with TRBJ2-3; D is unclear. The CDR3 runs to 12 residues. The germline V gene encodes CDR1 ENHRY and CDR2 SYGVKD. V lost 0 bases, J lost 6 bases, and 4 bases lay in between. The CDR3 here is CAISESGDTQYF. The CDR3 DNA is TGTGCCATCAGTGAGTCCGGGGATACGCAGTATTTT.

The J gene is TRBJ2-2, the V gene TRBV28; weak D call: TRBD2 (5 bases). The germline V gene has CDR1 MDHEN and CDR2 SYDVKM. The CDR3 spans 16 residues. The ends were cut back, 1 base at V and 5 bases at J, with 14 bases in the middle. The CDR3, as DNA: TGTGCCAGCAGTTTATACGTGGGAGAAGGAACCGGGGAGCTGTTTTTT. Translating it yields CASSLYVGEGTGELFF.